This T cell receptor (beta chain) was sequenced during a study of blood T cell repertoires in COVID-19. The overall study: COVID-19 samples from acute and convalescent phases originated in the United States, Italy and Spain.

Living in 24 US areas, the participants were between 18 and 89 years of age. Grouping used clinical history reported by participants in a survey and questionnaire. The CDR3 totals 17 residues. Trimming pared 0 bases from V and 11 bases from J, leaving 20 bases between. CDR1 and CDR2 from the germline V gene are SGHAT and FQDESV (reference sequence). Source study methods: Amplification of reference gene primers provided the estimated nucleated cell counts. Some clones are missing from TCRdb's copy, which holds only in-frame ones; the method was immunoSEQ multiplex PCR. The V and J calls and clone size come from that table; D and trimming were worked out from the DNA. The sample carries about 140,000 clones, approximately 79% recorded once.

The rearrangement uses TRBV11-1 and TRBJ1-6; D remains unclear. This TCR was recovered from a woman aged 50 to 60 who had recovered from COVID-19. Sequences were obtained from PBMCs or T cells enriched from blood (not recorded which). The CDR3 loop reads CASSLAEGTPTGAPLHF. CDR3 DNA sequence: TGTGCCAGCAGCTTAGCCGAGGGTACCCCCACCGGGGCACCCCTCCACTTT. The entire variable domain, with the rest obtained from reference TRBV11-1 and TRBJ1-6, is as follows: EAEVAQSPRYKITEKSQAVAFWCDPISGHATLYWYRQILGQGPELLVQFQDESVVDDSQLPKDRFSAERLKGVDSTLKIQPAELGDSAMYLCASSLAEGTPTGAPLHFGNGTRLTVT.